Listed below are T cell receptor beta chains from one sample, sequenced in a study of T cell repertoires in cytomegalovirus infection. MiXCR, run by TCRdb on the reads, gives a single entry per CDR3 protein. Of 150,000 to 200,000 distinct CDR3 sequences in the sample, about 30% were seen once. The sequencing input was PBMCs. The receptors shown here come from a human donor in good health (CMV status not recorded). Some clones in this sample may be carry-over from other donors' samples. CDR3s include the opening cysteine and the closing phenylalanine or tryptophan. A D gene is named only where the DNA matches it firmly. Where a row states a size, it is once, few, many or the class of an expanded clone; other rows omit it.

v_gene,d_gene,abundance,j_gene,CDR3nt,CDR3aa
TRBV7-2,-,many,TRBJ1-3,TGTGCCAGCAGCCAGTTAGGGACGTCTGGAAACACCATATATTTT,CASSQLGTSGNTIYF
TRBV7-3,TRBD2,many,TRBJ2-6,TGTGCCAGCAGCTCAACGGGGGGACCAAAGCCCAACGTCCTGACTTTC,CASSSTGGPKPNVLTF
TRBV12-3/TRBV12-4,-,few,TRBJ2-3,TGTGCCAGCAGTGGGGTTTCATGGGGTATGGGGGCGAGCACAGATACGCAGTATTTT,CASSGVSWGMGASTDTQYF
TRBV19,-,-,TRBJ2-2,TGTGCCAGTAGCGGGGCCGGGTCGAACACCGGGGAGCTGTTTTTT,CASSGAGSNTGELFF
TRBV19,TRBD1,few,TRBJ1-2,TGTGCCAGTAGTATAGACCTCCTGGGACAGGGTTATGGCTACACCTTC,CASSIDLLGQGYGYTF
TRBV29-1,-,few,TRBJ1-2,TGCAGCGTTGAAGTAGGGGAGGGCTACACCTTC,CSVEVGEGYTF
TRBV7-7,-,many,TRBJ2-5,TGTGCTAGCAGCTCCAGACCCCAAGAGACCCAGTACTTC,CASSSRPQETQYF
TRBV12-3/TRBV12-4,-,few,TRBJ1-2,TGTGCCAGCAGTTTTAGCGGGGGCTATGGCTACACCTTC,CASSFSGGYGYTF
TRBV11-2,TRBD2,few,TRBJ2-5,TGTGCCAGCAGCCCCCAACTAGCGGGGGGTCCAGAGACCCAGTACTTC,CASSPQLAGGPETQYF
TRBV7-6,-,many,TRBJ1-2,TGTGCCAGCAGCTCGCCCGAGGGGTCTAGCTACACCTTC,CASSSPEGSSYTF
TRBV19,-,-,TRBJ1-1,TGTGCCAGTAGTGTCCCAGGAACTGAAGCTTTCTTT,CASSVPGTEAFF
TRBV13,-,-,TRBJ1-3,TGTGCCAGCAGCCAGTTAGGGAGTGTTTGGGGAAACACCATATATTTT,CASSQLGSVWGNTIYF
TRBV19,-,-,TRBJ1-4,TGTGCCAGCGGGACATTTAATGAAAAACTGTTTTTT,CASGTFNEKLFF
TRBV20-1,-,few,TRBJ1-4,TGCAGTGCTAGAGATCGCCGGGCCCCCAATGAAAAACTGTTTTTT,CSARDRRAPNEKLFF
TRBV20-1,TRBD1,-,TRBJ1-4,TGCAGTGCCACCCTGACAGGGGCGGGGGAAAAACTGTTTTTT,CSATLTGAGEKLFF
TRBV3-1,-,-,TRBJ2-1,TGTGCCAGCAGCCAGAAGGGGCTCGTACCCCATGAGCAGTTCTTC,CASSQKGLVPHEQFF
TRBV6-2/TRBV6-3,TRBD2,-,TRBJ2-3,TGTGCCAGCAGTACGGGACTAGAGACAGATACGCAGTATTTT,CASSTGLETDTQYF
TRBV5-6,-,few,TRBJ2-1,TGTGCCAGCAGCTCGGGACCGAGCTCCTACAATGAGCAGTTCTTC,CASSSGPSSYNEQFF
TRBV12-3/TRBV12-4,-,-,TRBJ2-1,TGTGCCAGCAGTTTATACGGTGGCCTCAAAAATGAGCAGTTCTTC,CASSLYGGLKNEQFF
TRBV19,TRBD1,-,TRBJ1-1,TGTGCCAGTAGTATCAGGGGACAGGGGAACACTGAAGCTTTCTTT,CASSIRGQGNTEAFF
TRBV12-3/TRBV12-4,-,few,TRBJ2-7,TGTGCCAGCAAGGAAGGGGGAAGCTCCTACGAGCAGTACTTC,CASKEGGSSYEQYF
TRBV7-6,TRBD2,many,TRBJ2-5,TGTGCCAGCAGCTTAGATACTAGCGGACTCCAAGAGACCCAGTACTTC,CASSLDTSGLQETQYF
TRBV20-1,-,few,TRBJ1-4,TGCAGTGCTTCCCGTTCGACGGCTCTCTATGAAAAACTGTTTTTT,CSASRSTALYEKLFF
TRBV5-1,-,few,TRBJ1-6,TGCGCCAGCAGCTTAGAAAATTCACCCCTCCACTTT,CASSLENSPLHF